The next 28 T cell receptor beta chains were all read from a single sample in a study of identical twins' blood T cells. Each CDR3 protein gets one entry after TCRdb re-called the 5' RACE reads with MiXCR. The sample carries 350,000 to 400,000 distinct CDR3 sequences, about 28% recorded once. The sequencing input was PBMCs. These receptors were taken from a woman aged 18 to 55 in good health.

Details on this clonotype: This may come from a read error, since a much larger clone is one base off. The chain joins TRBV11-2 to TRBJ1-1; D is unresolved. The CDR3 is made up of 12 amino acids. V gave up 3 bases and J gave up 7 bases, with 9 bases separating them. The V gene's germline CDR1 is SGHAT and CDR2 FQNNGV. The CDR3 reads CASSFLGFEAFF. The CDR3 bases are TGTGCCAGCAGCTTCCTGGGATTTGAAGCTTTCTTT.

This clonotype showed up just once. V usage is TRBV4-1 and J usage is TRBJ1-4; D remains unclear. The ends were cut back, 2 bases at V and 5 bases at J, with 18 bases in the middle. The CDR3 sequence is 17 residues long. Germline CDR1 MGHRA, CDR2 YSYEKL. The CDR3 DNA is TGCGCCAGCAGCCAATTAGGACGGACCCCGATGAATGAAAAACTGTTTTTT. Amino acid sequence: CASSQLGRTPMNEKLFF.

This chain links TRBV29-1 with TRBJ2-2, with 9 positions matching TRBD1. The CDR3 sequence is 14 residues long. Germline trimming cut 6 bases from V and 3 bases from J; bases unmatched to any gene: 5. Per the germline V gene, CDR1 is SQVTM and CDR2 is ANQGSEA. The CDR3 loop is CSVRQGEDTGELFF. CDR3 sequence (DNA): TGCAGCGTGAGACAGGGGGAGGACACCGGGGAGCTGTTTTTT.

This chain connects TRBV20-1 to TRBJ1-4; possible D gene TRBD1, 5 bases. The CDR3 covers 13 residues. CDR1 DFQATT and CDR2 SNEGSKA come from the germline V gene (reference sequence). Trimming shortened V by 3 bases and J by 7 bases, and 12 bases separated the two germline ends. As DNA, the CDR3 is TGCAGTGCTAGGGTTTTGGGGGGTGAAAAACTGTTTTTT. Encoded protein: CSARVLGGEKLFF.

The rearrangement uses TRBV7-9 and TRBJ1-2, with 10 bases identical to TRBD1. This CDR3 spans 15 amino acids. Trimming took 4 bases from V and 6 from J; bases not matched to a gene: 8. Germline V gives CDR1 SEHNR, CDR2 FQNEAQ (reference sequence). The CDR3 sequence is CASSSGQGEMDGYTF. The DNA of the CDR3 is TGTGCCAGCAGCTCCGGACAGGGGGAAATGGATGGCTACACCTTC.

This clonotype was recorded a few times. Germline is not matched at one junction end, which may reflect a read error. CDR3 DNA sequence: TGTGCCAGCAGTTACTCGTACGGGGGCTATGGCTACGCCTTC. Translated: CASSYSYGGYGYAF. This chain links TRBV6-6 with TRBJ1-2; possible D gene TRBD1, 6 bases. Germline CDR1 and CDR2: MNHNY and SVGAGI (reference sequence). The CDR3 runs to 14 residues.

The CDR3 sequence: CASSEISGSTSTDTQYF. The CDR3 nucleotides read TGTGCCAGCAGTGAGATTAGCGGTTCTACTAGCACAGATACGCAGTATTTT. The chain is built from TRBV28 and TRBJ2-3, with D perhaps TRBD2 (6 bases). This CDR3 contains 17 residues. V lost 5 bases, J lost 0 bases, and 18 bases lay in between. CDR1 and CDR2 from the germline V gene are MDHEN and SYDVKM.

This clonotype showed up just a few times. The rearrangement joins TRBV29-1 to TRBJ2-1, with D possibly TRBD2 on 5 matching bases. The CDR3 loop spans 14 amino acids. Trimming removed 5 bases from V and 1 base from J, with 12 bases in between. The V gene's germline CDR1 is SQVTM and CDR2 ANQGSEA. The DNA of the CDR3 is TGCAGCGTTTATACTAGAATGTCCTACAATGAGCAGTTCTTC. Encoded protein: CSVYTRMSYNEQFF.

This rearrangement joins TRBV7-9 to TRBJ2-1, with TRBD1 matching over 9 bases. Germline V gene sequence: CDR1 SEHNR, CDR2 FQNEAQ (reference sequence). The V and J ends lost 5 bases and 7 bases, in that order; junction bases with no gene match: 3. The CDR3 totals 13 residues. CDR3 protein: CASSPGQGNEQFF. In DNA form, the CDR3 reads TGTGCCAGCAGCCCGGGACAGGGTAATGAGCAGTTCTTC.

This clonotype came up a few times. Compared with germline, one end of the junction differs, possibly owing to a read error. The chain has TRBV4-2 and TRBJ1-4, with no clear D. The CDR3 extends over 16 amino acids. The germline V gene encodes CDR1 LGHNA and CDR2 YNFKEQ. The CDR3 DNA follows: TGTGCCAGCAGCCAAGAGCACTACAAGATTAATGGAAAACTGTTTTTT. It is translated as CASSQEHYKINGKLFF.

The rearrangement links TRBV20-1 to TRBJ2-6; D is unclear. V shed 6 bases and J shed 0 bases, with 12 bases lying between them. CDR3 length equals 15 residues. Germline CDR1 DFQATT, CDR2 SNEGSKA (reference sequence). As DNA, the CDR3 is TGCAGTGCCCACCCTTTGGACTCTGGGGCCAACGTCCTGACTTTC. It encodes CSAHPLDSGANVLTF.

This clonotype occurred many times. CDR3 protein: CASSSSQGSGELFF. CDR3 DNA sequence: TGTGCCAGCAGTAGTTCCCAGGGGTCCGGGGAGCTGTTTTTT. This chain uses TRBV11-2 with TRBJ2-2; possibly TRBD1 for D (6 bases). This CDR3 is built from 14 residues. Germline V lookup: CDR1 SGHAT, CDR2 FQNNGV. Trimming removed 6 bases at V and 6 bases at J, with 14 bases between.

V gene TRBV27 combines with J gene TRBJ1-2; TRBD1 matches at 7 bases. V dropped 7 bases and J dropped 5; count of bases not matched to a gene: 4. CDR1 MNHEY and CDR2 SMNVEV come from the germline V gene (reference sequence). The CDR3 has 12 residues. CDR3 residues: CASMGTEYGYTF. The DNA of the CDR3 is TGTGCCAGCATGGGGACAGAGTATGGCTACACCTTC.

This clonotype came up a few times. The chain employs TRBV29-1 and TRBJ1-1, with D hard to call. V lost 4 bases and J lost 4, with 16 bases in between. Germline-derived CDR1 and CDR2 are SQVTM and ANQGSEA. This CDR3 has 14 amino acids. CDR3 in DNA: TGCAGCGTTGTTGGGCAGAAATCTTTCACTGAAGCTTTCTTT. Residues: CSVVGQKSFTEAFF.

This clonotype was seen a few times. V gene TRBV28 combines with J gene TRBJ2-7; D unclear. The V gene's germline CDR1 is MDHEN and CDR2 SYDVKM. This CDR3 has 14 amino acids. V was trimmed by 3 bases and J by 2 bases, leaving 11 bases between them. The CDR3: CASSFLHSPYEQYF. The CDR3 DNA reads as TGTGCCAGCAGTTTCCTGCACTCGCCCTACGAGCAGTACTTC.

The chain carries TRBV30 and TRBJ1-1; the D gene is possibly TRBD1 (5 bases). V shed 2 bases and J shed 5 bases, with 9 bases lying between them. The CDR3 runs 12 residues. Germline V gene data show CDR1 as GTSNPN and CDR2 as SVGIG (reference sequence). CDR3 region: CAWSSGTTEAFF. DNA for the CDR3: TGTGCCTGGAGTTCAGGGACGACTGAAGCTTTCTTT.

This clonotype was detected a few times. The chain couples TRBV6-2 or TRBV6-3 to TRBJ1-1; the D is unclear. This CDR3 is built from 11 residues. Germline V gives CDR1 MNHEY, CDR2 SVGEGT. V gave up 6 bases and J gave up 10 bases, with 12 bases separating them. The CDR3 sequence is CASRAGRRAFF. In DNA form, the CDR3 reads TGTGCCAGCAGGGCCGGGCGACGAGCTTTCTTT.

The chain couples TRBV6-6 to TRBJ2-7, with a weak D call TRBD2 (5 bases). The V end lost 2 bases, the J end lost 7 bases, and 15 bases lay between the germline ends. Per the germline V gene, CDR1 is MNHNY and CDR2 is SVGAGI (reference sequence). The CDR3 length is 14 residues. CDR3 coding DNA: TGTGCCAGCAGTTACCGGACTGGTAGGCGTGAGCAGTACTTC. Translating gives CASSYRTGRREQYF.

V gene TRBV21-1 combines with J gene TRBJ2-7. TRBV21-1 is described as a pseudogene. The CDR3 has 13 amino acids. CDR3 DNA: TGTGCCAGCAGCTCCCAGAGGCTTTACGAGCAGTACTTC. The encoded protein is CASSSQRLYEQYF.

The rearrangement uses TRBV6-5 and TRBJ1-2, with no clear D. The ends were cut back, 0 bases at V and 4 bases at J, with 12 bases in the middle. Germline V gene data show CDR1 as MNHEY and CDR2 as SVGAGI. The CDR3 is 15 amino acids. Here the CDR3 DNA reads TGTGCCAGCAGTTACTCCCACCCGGGGAGCTATGGCTACACCTTC. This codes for CASSYSHPGSYGYTF.

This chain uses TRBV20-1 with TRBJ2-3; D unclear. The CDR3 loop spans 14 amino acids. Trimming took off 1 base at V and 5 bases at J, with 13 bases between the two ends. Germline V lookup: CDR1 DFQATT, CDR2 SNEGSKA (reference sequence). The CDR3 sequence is CSARGGLVGDTQYF. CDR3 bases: TGCAGTGCTAGAGGCGGCTTGGTGGGAGATACGCAGTATTTT.

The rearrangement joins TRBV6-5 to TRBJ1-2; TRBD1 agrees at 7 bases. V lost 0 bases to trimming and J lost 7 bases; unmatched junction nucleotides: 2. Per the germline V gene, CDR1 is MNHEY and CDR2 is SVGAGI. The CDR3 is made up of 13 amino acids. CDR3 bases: TGTGCCAGCAGTTACTCGACAGGGACTGGCTACACCTTC. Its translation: CASSYSTGTGYTF.

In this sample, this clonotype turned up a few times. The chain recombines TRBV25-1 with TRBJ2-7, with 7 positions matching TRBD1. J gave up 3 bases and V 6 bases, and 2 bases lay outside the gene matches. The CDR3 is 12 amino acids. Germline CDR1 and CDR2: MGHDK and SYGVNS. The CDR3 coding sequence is TGTGCCAGCAGAGGACAGGACTACGAGCAGTACTTC. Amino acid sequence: CASRGQDYEQYF.

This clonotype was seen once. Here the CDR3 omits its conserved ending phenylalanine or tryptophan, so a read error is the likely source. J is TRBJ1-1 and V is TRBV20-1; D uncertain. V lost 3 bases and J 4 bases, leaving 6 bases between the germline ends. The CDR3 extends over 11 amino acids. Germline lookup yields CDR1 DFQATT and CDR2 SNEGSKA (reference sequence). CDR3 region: CSARAGTEAFL. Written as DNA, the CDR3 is TGCAGTGCTAGGGCTGGCACTGAAGCTTTCTTG.

The chain's CDR3 is CASRPRLAGGQQETQYF. DNA of the CDR3: TGTGCCAGCAGACCGAGACTAGCGGGAGGTCAGCAAGAGACCCAGTACTTC. This chain uses TRBV7-9 with TRBJ2-5; 13 bases map to TRBD2. The CDR3 has 17 amino acids. The J segment lost 2 bases and the V segment lost 6 bases, leaving 9 bases of the junction unmatched. CDR1 and CDR2 (germline): SEHNR, FQNEAQ (reference sequence).

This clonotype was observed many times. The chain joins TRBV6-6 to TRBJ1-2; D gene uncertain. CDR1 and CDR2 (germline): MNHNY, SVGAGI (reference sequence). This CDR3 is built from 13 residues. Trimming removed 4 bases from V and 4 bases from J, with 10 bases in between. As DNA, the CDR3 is TGTGCCAGCAGTTCCTCTAGCGGCTATGGCTACACCTTC. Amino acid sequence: CASSSSSGYGYTF.

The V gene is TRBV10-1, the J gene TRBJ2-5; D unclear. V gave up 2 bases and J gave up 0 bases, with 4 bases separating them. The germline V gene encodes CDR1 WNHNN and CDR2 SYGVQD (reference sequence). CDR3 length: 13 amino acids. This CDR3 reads CASSENYQETQYF. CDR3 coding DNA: TGCGCCAGCAGTGAGAACTACCAAGAGACCCAGTACTTC.

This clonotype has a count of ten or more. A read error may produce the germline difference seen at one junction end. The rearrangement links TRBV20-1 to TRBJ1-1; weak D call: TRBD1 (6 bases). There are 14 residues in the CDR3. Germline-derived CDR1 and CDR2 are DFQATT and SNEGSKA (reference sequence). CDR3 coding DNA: TGCAGTGCTTTCTTGGGGGCAGGGAACACCGAAGCTTTCTTT. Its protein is CSAFLGAGNTEAFF.